These T cell receptor beta chains were read from a single sample in a study of blood T cell repertoires in COVID-19. The method was immunoSEQ multiplex PCR; TCRdb's version includes in-frame clones alone and lacks a portion of them. The table lists about 40,000 clones, about nine tenths of them singletons. Source material: peripheral blood. These receptors originate from a human donor in a cohort sampled during active COVID-19. Both conserved end residues are part of each CDR3. The order of the fields is D gene, clone size, J gene, V gene, CDR3 DNA, CDR3 protein. The D gene is left open where the match is weak. Some rows have no size entry. The others give once, few or many, or a class for an expanded clone.

D gene: NA; clone size: NA; J gene: TRBJ2-7; V gene: TRBV4-3; CDR3 DNA: TGCGCCAGCAGCCAATATTCAGGGTCCTACGAGCAGTACTTC; CDR3 protein: CASSQYSGSYEQYF
D gene: NA; clone size: NA; J gene: TRBJ2-7; V gene: TRBV3-1/TRBV3-2; CDR3 DNA: TGTGCCAGCAGCCCGGGGACCTACGAGCAGTACTTC; CDR3 protein: CASSPGTYEQYF
D gene: TRBD1; clone size: NA; J gene: TRBJ1-1; V gene: TRBV2; CDR3 DNA: TGTGCCACTTCCGGGACAGCCCAGGGAAACACTGAAGCTTTCTTT; CDR3 protein: CATSGTAQGNTEAFF
D gene: NA; clone size: NA; J gene: TRBJ1-3; V gene: TRBV11-2; CDR3 DNA: TGTGCCAGCAGCTTATCGGACACCATATATTTT; CDR3 protein: CASSLSDTIYF
D gene: NA; clone size: NA; J gene: TRBJ1-5; V gene: TRBV5-6; CDR3 DNA: TGTGCCAGCAGCTTGTATAGGGGTAGCAATCAGCCCCAGCATTTT; CDR3 protein: CASSLYRGSNQPQHF
D gene: NA; clone size: few; J gene: TRBJ1-2; V gene: TRBV29-1; CDR3 DNA: TGCAGCGTTAACAGGGAACTTGGCTACACCTTC; CDR3 protein: CSVNRELGYTF
D gene: TRBD1; clone size: NA; J gene: TRBJ2-7; V gene: TRBV27; CDR3 DNA: TGTGCCAGCAGTTTTGGGACAGGGATCTACGAGCAGTACTTC; CDR3 protein: CASSFGTGIYEQYF
D gene: NA; clone size: NA; J gene: TRBJ2-7; V gene: TRBV25-1; CDR3 DNA: TGTGCCAGCAGTGCCGGGACACACTCCTACGAGCAGTACTTC; CDR3 protein: CASSAGTHSYEQYF
D gene: TRBD1; clone size: NA; J gene: TRBJ1-2; V gene: TRBV11-2; CDR3 DNA: TGTGCCAGCAGCTTCAATATGGGAGACAGGGGGCGGGGCTACACCTTC; CDR3 protein: CASSFNMGDRGRGYTF
D gene: NA; clone size: NA; J gene: TRBJ1-3; V gene: TRBV9; CDR3 DNA: TGTGCCAGCAGCGTGACATCTCGCTCTGGAAACACCATATATTTT; CDR3 protein: CASSVTSRSGNTIYF
D gene: NA; clone size: few; J gene: TRBJ1-5; V gene: TRBV11-3; CDR3 DNA: TGTGCCAGCAGCACAGAGGGGGGGAGCAATCAGCCCCAGCATTTT; CDR3 protein: CASSTEGGSNQPQHF
D gene: NA; clone size: NA; J gene: TRBJ2-6; V gene: TRBV12-3/TRBV12-4; CDR3 DNA: TGTGCCGTCCAGACTGGGGCCAACGTCCTGACTTTC; CDR3 protein: CAVQTGANVLTF
D gene: TRBD1; clone size: NA; J gene: TRBJ2-7; V gene: TRBV4-3; CDR3 DNA: TGCGCCAGCAGCCAAGGGACAGGGAACTACGAGCAGTACTTC; CDR3 protein: CASSQGTGNYEQYF
D gene: TRBD1; clone size: NA; J gene: TRBJ1-2; V gene: TRBV5-6; CDR3 DNA: TGTGCCAGCAGCCGAACAGGGGAAGGGGATGGCTACACCTTC; CDR3 protein: CASSRTGEGDGYTF
D gene: TRBD1; clone size: NA; J gene: TRBJ1-1; V gene: TRBV10-3; CDR3 DNA: TGTGCCATCAGAGATAAGTCAGGGGGCATGAACACTGAAGCTTTCTTT; CDR3 protein: CAIRDKSGGMNTEAFF
D gene: NA; clone size: NA; J gene: TRBJ1-1; V gene: TRBV18; CDR3 DNA: TGTGCCAGCTCCCTCTCTGGGACACCCATGAACACTGAAGCTTTCTTT; CDR3 protein: CASSLSGTPMNTEAFF
D gene: NA; clone size: NA; J gene: TRBJ1-2; V gene: TRBV5-6; CDR3 DNA: TGTGCCAGCAGTCAATACACAGGTGGGGTTTGGACCTATGGCTACACCTTC; CDR3 protein: CASSQYTGGVWTYGYTF
D gene: NA; clone size: NA; J gene: TRBJ2-7; V gene: TRBV10-3; CDR3 DNA: TGTGCCATCAGTCAGAGGGCCGAGCAGTACTTC; CDR3 protein: CAISQRAEQYF
D gene: NA; clone size: once; J gene: TRBJ2-7; V gene: TRBV5-1; CDR3 DNA: TGCGCCAGCAGCTTGGTTAGCGGCTACGAGCAGTACTTC; CDR3 protein: CASSLVSGYEQYF
D gene: NA; clone size: NA; J gene: TRBJ1-1; V gene: TRBV7-2; CDR3 DNA: TGTGCCAGCAGCTTAGACGGGATCGACACTGAAGCTTTCTTT; CDR3 protein: CASSLDGIDTEAFF
D gene: TRBD1; clone size: NA; J gene: TRBJ1-4; V gene: TRBV11-2; CDR3 DNA: TGTGCCAGCAGCCGAGGACAGGGGGCTGAAAAACTGTTTTTT; CDR3 protein: CASSRGQGAEKLFF
D gene: NA; clone size: NA; J gene: TRBJ2-7; V gene: TRBV29-1; CDR3 DNA: TGCAGCGTTGGGGTTTCGGGGAGCGAGCAGTACTTC; CDR3 protein: CSVGVSGSEQYF
D gene: NA; clone size: NA; J gene: TRBJ2-7; V gene: TRBV20-1; CDR3 DNA: TGCAGTGCTAGTCCCCGACTAGGAAGAAGGAACTACGAGCAGTACTTC; CDR3 protein: CSASPRLGRRNYEQYF
D gene: NA; clone size: NA; J gene: TRBJ2-1; V gene: TRBV7-2; CDR3 DNA: TGTGCCAGCACCCCAGGGTCCTACAATGAGCAGTTCTTC; CDR3 protein: CASTPGSYNEQFF
D gene: NA; clone size: NA; J gene: TRBJ1-1; V gene: TRBV5-1; CDR3 DNA: TGCGCCAGCAGCTTGGGACTGAACAAGAACACTGAAGCTTTCTTT; CDR3 protein: CASSLGLNKNTEAFF
D gene: TRBD2; clone size: NA; J gene: TRBJ2-4; V gene: TRBV9; CDR3 DNA: TGTGCCAGCAGCGTAGGGAATAGCGCGGGGGACATTCAGTACTTC; CDR3 protein: CASSVGNSAGDIQYF
D gene: NA; clone size: NA; J gene: TRBJ1-4; V gene: TRBV2; CDR3 DNA: TGTGCCAGCAGGTCCGAGGGGGGGAATGAAAAACTGTTTTTT; CDR3 protein: CASRSEGGNEKLFF
D gene: NA; clone size: NA; J gene: TRBJ2-7; V gene: TRBV4-2; CDR3 DNA: TGTGCCAGCAGCCTCTCAAGGAGCTCCTACGAGCAGTACTTC; CDR3 protein: CASSLSRSSYEQYF
D gene: TRBD1; clone size: NA; J gene: TRBJ2-7; V gene: TRBV7-9; CDR3 DNA: TGTGCCAGCAGCCTGGGACAGGGGGCGAGAGACGAGCAGTACTTC; CDR3 protein: CASSLGQGARDEQYF
D gene: TRBD1; clone size: NA; J gene: TRBJ1-5; V gene: TRBV11-2; CDR3 DNA: TGTGCCAGCAGCTCAACAACAGGGGGCAATCAGCCCCAGCATTTT; CDR3 protein: CASSSTTGGNQPQHF
D gene: TRBD1; clone size: NA; J gene: TRBJ1-6; V gene: TRBV4-3; CDR3 DNA: TGCGCCAGCAGCCAAGGGACAGGGGTTGGGTCCTATAATTCACCCCTCCACTTT; CDR3 protein: CASSQGTGVGSYNSPLHF
D gene: TRBD1; clone size: NA; J gene: TRBJ1-1; V gene: TRBV19; CDR3 DNA: TGTGCCAGTACAGGGGGTTCGAACACTGAAGCTTTCTTT; CDR3 protein: CASTGGSNTEAFF